This TCR beta chain was retrieved from a study of blood T cell repertoires in COVID-19. Turning to the study itself: Sites in the United States, Italy and Spain provided acute and convalescent COVID-19 samples.

Methods used by the authors: Amplification of reference gene primers was used by the study to estimate nucleated cell counts. Profiling relied on immunoSEQ multiplex PCR, and the TCRdb table lists in-frame clones only, not all of them. The DNA was the basis for D and trimming; V, J and clone size are from that table. This table holds 83,000 or so clones, 82% found once. There are 14 residues in the CDR3. From germline, CDR1 is SEHNR and CDR2 FQNEAQ (reference sequence). The junction had 5 bases not matched to a gene; V was cut back by 6 bases and J by 3 bases. The sequence came from a human donor in a cohort sampled during active COVID-19. The sample taken for sequencing was peripheral blood. This chain joins TRBV7-9 and TRBJ2-7, with TRBD1 matching over 10 bases. The CDR3 DNA is TGTGCCAGCAGGGGGAGGGACAGGGGCTACGAGCAGTACTTC. This sequence encodes CASRGRDRGYEQYF.